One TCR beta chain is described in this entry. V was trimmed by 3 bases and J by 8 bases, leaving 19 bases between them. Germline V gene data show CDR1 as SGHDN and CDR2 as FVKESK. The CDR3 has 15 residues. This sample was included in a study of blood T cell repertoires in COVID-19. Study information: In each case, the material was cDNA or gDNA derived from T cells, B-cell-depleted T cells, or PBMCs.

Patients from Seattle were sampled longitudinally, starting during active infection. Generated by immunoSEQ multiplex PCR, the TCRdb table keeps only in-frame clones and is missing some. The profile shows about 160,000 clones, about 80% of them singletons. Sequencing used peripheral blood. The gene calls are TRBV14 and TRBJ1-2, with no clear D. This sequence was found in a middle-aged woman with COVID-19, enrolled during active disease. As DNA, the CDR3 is TGTGCCAGCAGCCAGACCACTGGACGGACTATGGGCTACACCTTC. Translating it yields CASSQTTGRTMGYTF.